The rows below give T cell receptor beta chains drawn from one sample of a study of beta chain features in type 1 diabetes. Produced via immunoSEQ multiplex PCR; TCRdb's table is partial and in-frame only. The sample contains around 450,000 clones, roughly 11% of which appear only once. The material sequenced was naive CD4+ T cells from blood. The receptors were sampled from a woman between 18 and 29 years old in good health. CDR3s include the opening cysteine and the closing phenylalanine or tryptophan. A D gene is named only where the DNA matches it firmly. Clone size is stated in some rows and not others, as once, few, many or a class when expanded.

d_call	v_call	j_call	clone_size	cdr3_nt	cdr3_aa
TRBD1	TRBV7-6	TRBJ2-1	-	TGTGCCAGCAGCTTAGGACAGGGGGCTAGCGATGAGCAGTTCTTC	CASSLGQGASDEQFF
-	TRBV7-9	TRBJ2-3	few	TGTGCCAGCAGCATTAGGACACCCCTGGGGTCAGATACGCAGTATTTT	CASSIRTPLGSDTQYF
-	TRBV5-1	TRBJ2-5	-	TGCGCCAGCACACGGGACTTCCAAGAGACCCAGTACTTC	CASTRDFQETQYF
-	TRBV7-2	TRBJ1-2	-	TGTGCCAGCAGCTACACAACGGGAGTAATGGAAATCGGCTACACCTTC	CASSYTTGVMEIGYTF
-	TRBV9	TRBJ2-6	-	TGTGCCAGCAGCGCCCTCGTCTACAGCTACTCTGGGGCCAACGTCCTGACTTTC	CASSALVYSYSGANVLTF
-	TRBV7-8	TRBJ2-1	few	TGTGCCAGCAGCAGGGGCGGCGTCATACAGTACAATGAGCAGTTCTTC	CASSRGGVIQYNEQFF
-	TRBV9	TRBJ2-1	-	TGTGCCAGCAGCGGTTCCGGGCTAGGCCCCTACAATGAGCAGTTCTTC	CASSGSGLGPYNEQFF
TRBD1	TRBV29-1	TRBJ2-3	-	TGCAGCATAAAAGACAGGGGGCGCACAGATACGCAGTATTTT	CSIKDRGRTDTQYF
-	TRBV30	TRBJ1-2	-	TGTGCCTGGAAACCCCTCAGGGCCGGCGGCTACACCTTC	CAWKPLRAGGYTF
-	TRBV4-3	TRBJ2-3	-	TGCGCCAGCAGCCAAACCCCACTTAGCACAGATACGCAGTATTTT	CASSQTPLSTDTQYF
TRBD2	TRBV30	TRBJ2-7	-	TGTGCCTGGTCTGAGGTCGGGGGGTACGAGCAGTACTTC	CAWSEVGGYEQYF
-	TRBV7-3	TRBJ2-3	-	TGTGCCAGCAGCTTAGGCCAGAGGGCCCCAGATACGCAGTATTTT	CASSLGQRAPDTQYF
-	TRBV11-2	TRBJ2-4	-	TGTGCCAGCAGCTTAGTAGCCGGCCGGCAGTACTTC	CASSLVAGRQYF
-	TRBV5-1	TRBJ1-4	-	TGCGCCAGCCGCGGGGCGACTGGGCTGGAAGAAAAACTGTTTTTT	CASRGATGLEEKLFF
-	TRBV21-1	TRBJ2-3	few	TGTGCCAGTCCTAGCGTAGTCACAGATACGCAGTATTTT	CASPSVVTDTQYF
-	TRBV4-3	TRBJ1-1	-	TGCGCCAGCAGCCAAGATCGAGGGGAAGCTTTCTTT	CASSQDRGEAFF
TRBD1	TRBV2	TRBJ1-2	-	TGTGCCAGCTCTGAACGAACAGGGGACTATGGCTACACCTTC	CASSERTGDYGYTF
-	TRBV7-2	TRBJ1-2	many	TGTGCCAGCAGCTTGAACTATGGCTACACCTTC	CASSLNYGYTF
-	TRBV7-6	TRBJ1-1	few	TGTGCCAGCAGCTTAGCCTTCAGTACGAACACTGAAGCTTTCTTT	CASSLAFSTNTEAFF
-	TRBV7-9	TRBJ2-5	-	TGTGCCAGCAGCCGGCGGGGTCAGGGCGTGCAAGAGACCCAGTACTTC	CASSRRGQGVQETQYF
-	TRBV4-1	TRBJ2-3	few	TGCGCCAGCAGCCCCCTAGCGCCTGCCACAGATACGCAGTATTTT	CASSPLAPATDTQYF
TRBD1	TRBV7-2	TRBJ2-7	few	TGTGCCAGCAGCTTACAGGGGGCGTCCTACGAGCAGTACTTC	CASSLQGASYEQYF
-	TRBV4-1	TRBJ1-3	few	TGCGCCAGCAGCCTTTTCATAGGGAACACCATATATTTT	CASSLFIGNTIYF
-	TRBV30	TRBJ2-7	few	TGTGCCTGGAAGAGGGACATGGCATACTACGAGCAGTACTTC	CAWKRDMAYYEQYF
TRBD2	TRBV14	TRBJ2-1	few	TGTGCCAGCAGCCAAGTCGGGAGGGCTGATGAGCAGTTCTTC	CASSQVGRADEQFF
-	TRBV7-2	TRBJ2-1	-	TGTGCCAGCAGCCTGCTGCAGGTGACAGGATACGATGAGCAGTTCTTC	CASSLLQVTGYDEQFF
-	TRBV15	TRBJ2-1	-	TGTGCCACCAGCAGAGATCTGAGGAAGGAGCAGTTCTTC	CATSRDLRKEQFF
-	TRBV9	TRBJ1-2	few	TGTGCCAGCAGGGAACTGGGGGGCTACACCTTC	CASRELGGYTF
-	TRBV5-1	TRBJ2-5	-	TGCGCCAGCAGCTTGGAACCTATGGAGACCCAGTACTTC	CASSLEPMETQYF